This T cell receptor beta chain was sequenced in a study of shared clonotypes between healthy human individuals. There are 12 residues in the CDR3. In germline, CDR1 is MDHEN, CDR2 SYDVKM. Losses at the gene ends were 7 bases for V and 6 bases for J; bases not matched to a gene: 5. The data were produced by immunoSEQ multiplex PCR, yet TCRdb's version contains in-frame clones alone and is incomplete. The table has a few million clones, approximately 93% seen once. The receptor comes from a man younger than 30 in good health. Some clones in this sample may be carry-over from other donors' samples. The sample consisted of naive CD4+ T cells from PBMCs. Subset meaning: CD45RA+ positively selected. The chain has TRBV28 and TRBJ1-2, with TRBD1 identical over 7 bases. As DNA, the CDR3 is TGTGCCAGCACCGACAGGGCCGATGGCTACACCTTC. This codes for CASTDRADGYTF.